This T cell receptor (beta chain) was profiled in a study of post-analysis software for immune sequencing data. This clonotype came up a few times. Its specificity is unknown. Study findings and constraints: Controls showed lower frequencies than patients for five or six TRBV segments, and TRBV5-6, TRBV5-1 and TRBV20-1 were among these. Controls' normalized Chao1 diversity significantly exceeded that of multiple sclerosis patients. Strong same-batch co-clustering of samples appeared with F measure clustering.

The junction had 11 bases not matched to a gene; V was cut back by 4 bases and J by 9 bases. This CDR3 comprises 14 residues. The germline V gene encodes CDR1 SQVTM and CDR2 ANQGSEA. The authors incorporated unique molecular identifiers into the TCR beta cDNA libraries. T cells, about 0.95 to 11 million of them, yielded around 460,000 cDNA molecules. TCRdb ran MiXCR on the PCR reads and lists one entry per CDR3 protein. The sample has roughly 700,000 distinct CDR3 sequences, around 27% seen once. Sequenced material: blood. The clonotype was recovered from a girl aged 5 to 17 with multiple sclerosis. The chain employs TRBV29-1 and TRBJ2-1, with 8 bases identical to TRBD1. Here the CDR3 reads CSVVSRGRGPEQFF. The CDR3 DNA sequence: TGCAGCGTTGTCTCCAGGGGGCGCGGTCCTGAGCAGTTCTTC.